The source of this T cell receptor (beta chain) is a study of blood T cells in healthy people across ages. V dropped 8 bases and J dropped 12; count of bases not matched to a gene: 17. Germline lookup yields CDR1 LNHDA and CDR2 SQIVND (reference sequence). The CDR3 has 15 residues. The sample holds a few counts of this clonotype. A sample-barcoded 5' primer and a J-beta primer mix were used in a second PCR of about 7 to 11 cycles. Via MiXCR, TCRdb re-called the 5' RACE reads, giving one row per CDR3 protein. The sample yields over 1,500,000 distinct CDR3 sequences, around 40% seen once. This receptor was identified in a human donor in good health. Input material: blood. V gene TRBV19 combines with J gene TRBJ1-4; 8 bases fit TRBD1. The CDR3, as DNA: TGTGCCAGTCGCCGATCGGGACAGGCGGCTGTGGAACTGTTTTTT. It is translated as CASRRSGQAAVELFF.